This T cell receptor (beta chain) was found in a study of CD8 T cells in Susac syndrome. Notes on this clonotype: Germline and junction disagree at one end, which may indicate a read error.

CDR1 and CDR2 from the germline V gene are MNHEY and SVGAGI. CDR3 length equals 12 residues. It was with random hexamers that about 0.45 to 1 ug RNA was reverse transcribed. From the immunoSEQ multiplex PCR reads, TCRdb called clonotypes with MiXCR, one entry per CDR3 protein. In the table there are some 100,000 distinct CDR3 sequences, roughly 91% of which are singletons. What was sequenced was CD4+ T cells from PBMCs. The origin of this receptor is a human donor in good health. The chain is built from TRBV6-5 and TRBJ2-1; D is unresolved. CDR3 amino acids: CASTAQDKEQFF. The CDR3 DNA follows: TGTGCCAGCACCGCCCAAGACAAAGAGCAGTTCTTC.